Listed below are T cell receptor beta chains from one sample, sequenced in a study of T cell responses to AZD1222 COVID-19 vaccine. TCRdb's table, derived via immunoSEQ multiplex PCR, lists solely in-frame clones and lacks some. The sample has about 140,000 clones, around 87% seen once. This specimen was peripheral blood, taken on day 0 of AZD1222 vaccination. All receptors derive from an adult in good health. Each CDR3 is given with its conserved first and last residue. Each record gives: clone size, J gene, V gene, CDR3 protein. Expanded clones get a size class; other rows say once, few or many, or leave the size out.

>NA|TRBJ1-3|TRBV19
CASSIGGYSGNTIYF
>NA|TRBJ1-1|TRBV25-1
CASSERGLAAFF
>NA|TRBJ1-3|TRBV9
CASSGVDRDGNTIYF
>NA|TRBJ1-1|TRBV3-1/TRBV3-2
CASSQREAGTEAFF
>NA|TRBJ2-1|TRBV4-1
CASSQEPEGGFYNEQFF
>once|TRBJ1-3|TRBV7-9
CASSLPLGNTIYF
>NA|TRBJ2-1|TRBV7-9
CASIQGGGQIYNEQFF
>NA|TRBJ2-3|TRBV27
CASSLSKRGSTDTQYF
>NA|TRBJ1-3|TRBV9
CASSVGSGNTIYF
>NA|TRBJ2-7|TRBV6-5
CASTRSRTGGYEQYF
>NA|TRBJ2-1|TRBV27
CASSLGVRGNEQFF
>few|TRBJ1-6|TRBV28
CASRQDRNSPLHF
>NA|TRBJ1-4|TRBV4-1
CASSQVGGRGLSEKLFF
>once|TRBJ1-5|TRBV11-2
CASSLSGGTQPQHF
>NA|TRBJ2-7|TRBV7-9
CASSPALGSSYEQYF
>NA|TRBJ1-5|TRBV9
CASSVEGDRGAPQHF
>NA|TRBJ1-2|TRBV10-3
CAIPRINYGYTF
>NA|TRBJ1-3|TRBV9
CASSAPSRSSGNTIYF
>few|TRBJ2-1|TRBV10-3
CAISESTGAGPYNEQFF
>NA|TRBJ2-5|TRBV6-5
CASRDDRGWETQYF
>NA|TRBJ1-5|TRBV16
CASSHTVQPQHF
>NA|TRBJ1-2|TRBV6-2/TRBV6-3
CASSPTDGLPLYGYTF
>NA|TRBJ1-5|TRBV4-2
CASSQDAGQPQHF
>NA|TRBJ1-2|TRBV7-8
CASSLVWDPSPYGYTF
>NA|TRBJ2-1|TRBV18
CASSPPYNEQFF
>NA|TRBJ2-7|TRBV11-2
CASRQPGTIYEQYF
>NA|TRBJ1-2|TRBV9
CASSVGSGHYGYTF